The 16 T cell receptor beta chains below come from one sample, sequenced in a study of Graves' ophthalmopathy and Graves' hyperthyroidism. RNA transcripts provided the template for amplifying TCR beta CDR3 regions. An initial RT-PCR round employing HTBI primers preceded a second-round multiplex PCR. A single record per CDR3 protein comes from TCRdb applying MiXCR to the multiplex PCR reads. The sample yields some 170,000 distinct CDR3 sequences, just under 40% seen once. Sequencing was done on a sample of peripheral blood. These receptors all stem from a man younger than 45 with Graves' ophthalmopathy.

This chain links TRBV27 with TRBJ2-7; possible D gene TRBD1, 6 bases. The V end lost 6 bases, the J end lost 2 bases, and 14 bases lay between the germline ends. Germline CDR1 and CDR2: MNHEY and SMNVEV (reference sequence). This CDR3 is 14 amino acids long. The CDR3 nucleotides are TGTGCCAGCAGGCCCCCCGACAGGACCTACGAGCAGTACTTC. Translating gives CASRPPDRTYEQYF.

This clonotype has at least ten counts. The J gene is TRBJ2-5, the V gene TRBV11-2; TRBD2 agrees at 7 bases. The ends lost 3 bases at V and 5 bases at J; junction bases unmatched: 21. This CDR3 region has 19 residues. The germline V gene has CDR1 SGHAT and CDR2 FQNNGV. The CDR3, as DNA: TGTGCCAGCAGCTTGTATATCGCTCCCTTGCGGGAGAACATTGAGACCCAGTACTTC. It codes for CASSLYIAPLRENIETQYF.

This clonotype was counted at least ten times. The chain has TRBV5-1 and TRBJ2-7; 7 bases align to TRBD1. V lost 4 bases and J lost 3; bases outside the gene matches: 13. The CDR3 loop spans 16 amino acids. Germline-derived CDR1 and CDR2 are SGHRS and YFSETQ. In DNA form, the CDR3 reads TGCGCCAGCAGCGTCTCGACCTGGGGACAGAACTACGAGCAGTACTTC. Translation gives CASSVSTWGQNYEQYF.

This clonotype was counted at least ten times. The rearrangement uses TRBV7-8 and TRBJ1-5; D is unclear. Trimming shortened V by 5 bases and J by 3 bases, and 8 bases separated the two germline ends. Per germline, CDR1 SGHVS and CDR2 FQNEAQ. The CDR3 sequence is 13 residues long. The CDR3 loop is CASSATYNQPQHF. CDR3 nucleotide sequence: TGTGCCAGCAGCGCGACTTACAATCAGCCCCAGCATTTT.

This clonotype was counted ten times or more. The chain employs TRBV28 and TRBJ2-4; D is ambiguous. Judging by the DNA end, TRBJ2-1 fits better; the J call may be wrong. The germline CDR1 and CDR2 sequences are MDHEN and SYDVKM. The CDR3 totals 11 residues. CDR3 nucleotides: TGTGCCAGCAGTTTTGGGCTAGGTCAGTTCTTC. This codes for CASSFGLGQFF.

DNA of the CDR3: TGTGCCAGCAGCCAATCAGGCGTACTAGCGGGAGGGTACGAGCAGTACTTC. It specifies CASSQSGVLAGGYEQYF. The rearrangement joins TRBV14 to TRBJ2-7, with 13 bases identical to TRBD2. V lost 2 bases and J lost 4; bases outside the gene matches: 8. Germline CDR1 SGHDN, CDR2 FVKESK. This CDR3 spans 17 amino acids. Full variable domain (rest looked up from reference TRBV14 and TRBJ2-7): EAGVTQFPSHSVIEKGQTVTLRCDPISGHDNLYWYRRVMGKEIKFLLHFVKESKQDESGMPNNRFLAERTGGTYSTLKVQPAELEDSGVYFCASSQSGVLAGGYEQYFGPGTRLTVT.

CDR3 DNA sequence: TGTGCCAGCAGTTACGAGGTGCCAAATTCACCCCTCCACTTT. Amino acid sequence: CASSYEVPNSPLHF. The chain recombines TRBV6-2 or TRBV6-3 with TRBJ1-6; D is unresolved. The CDR3 length is 14 residues. Germline V gene sequence: CDR1 MNHEY, CDR2 SVGEGT. V lost 2 bases, J lost 7 bases, and 9 bases lay in between.

This clonotype appeared many times. The rearrangement uses TRBV12-3 or TRBV12-4 and TRBJ1-5; 8 nucleotides line up with TRBD1. J lost 2 bases, V lost 4 bases, and 10 bases had no gene match. CDR3 length equals 17 residues. The CDR3 loop is CASSSTSRGRGNQPQHF. The CDR3 coding sequence is TGTGCCAGCAGTTCTACCTCCAGGGGGCGCGGCAATCAGCCCCAGCATTTT.

The chain combines TRBV12-3 or TRBV12-4 with TRBJ1-5; TRBD1 matches 8 bases. The CDR3 runs to 15 residues. With V trimmed by 1 base and J by 6 bases, 5 bases remained unmatched. In DNA, the CDR3 is TGTGCCAGCAGTTTAGGACAGGGGTTAGGTCAGCCCCAGCATTTT. It is translated as CASSLGQGLGQPQHF.

This clonotype was observed at least ten times. This chain connects TRBV28 to TRBJ2-5, with TRBD2 matching over 7 bases. The ends lost 5 bases at V and 3 bases at J; junction bases unmatched: 12. Germline lookup yields CDR1 MDHEN and CDR2 SYDVKM. The CDR3 consists of 16 residues. CDR3 DNA: TGTGCCAGCAGTCTCTCCCCCGGGGGGTTTGAAGAGACCCAGTACTTC. Its protein product is CASSLSPGGFEETQYF.

This clonotype was seen just once. This CDR3 reads CASSKWDRTYSPLHF. CDR3 sequence (DNA): TGTGCCAGCAGCAAGTGGGACAGAACCTATTCACCCCTCCACTTT. The chain uses TRBV7-8 and TRBJ1-6; the match to TRBD1 covers 7 bases. V was pared by 5 bases and J by 8 bases, with 9 bases of the junction left unmatched. The CDR3 runs 15 residues. Looked up from germline, CDR1 is SGHVS and CDR2 is FQNEAQ.

The table lists this clonotype with many counts. The gene calls are TRBV20-1 and TRBJ2-2; 9 nucleotides agree with TRBD2. The CDR3 consists of 17 residues. V lost 4 bases, J lost 3 bases, and 12 bases stayed unmatched. The germline V gene encodes CDR1 DFQATT and CDR2 SNEGSKA (reference sequence). CDR3 nucleotide sequence: TGCAGTGCTAAGGAGGTTAGCGGGAGAGGATACACCGGGGAGCTGTTTTTT. Translation gives CSAKEVSGRGYTGELFF.

V is TRBV6-1 and J is TRBJ2-7; TRBD2 aligns across 7 bases. Germline assignment: CDR1 MNHNS and CDR2 SASEGT. The CDR3 consists of 12 residues. V trimming: 7 bases; J trimming: 6 bases; junction bases outside the gene matches: 6. The CDR3 coding sequence is TGTGCCAGCAAGCGGGACTTCCCCGAGCAGTACTTC. Encoded protein: CASKRDFPEQYF.

The V and J genes are TRBV4-1 and TRBJ1-2; no definite D call. The CDR3 is 15 residues long. Germline CDR1 is MGHRA and CDR2 is YSYEKL. V was trimmed by 1 base and J by 3 bases, leaving 12 bases between them. CDR3 sequence reads: CASSQVVGRDYGYTF. The CDR3 nucleotides are TGCGCCAGCAGCCAAGTGGTAGGTAGGGACTATGGCTACACCTTC.

Only a few counts were recorded for this clonotype. The rearrangement joins TRBV6-1 to TRBJ2-7; D may be TRBD1 or TRBD2 (6 bases each). V was trimmed by 6 bases and J by 3 bases, leaving 15 bases between them. Per the germline V gene, CDR1 is MNHNS and CDR2 is SASEGT. CDR3 length: 14 amino acids. The CDR3 DNA sequence: TGTGCCAGCAGCCACCTCGGGGGCGACTACGAGCAGTACTTC. It yields the protein CASSHLGGDYEQYF.

This clonotype was found many times. The chain links TRBV4-1 to TRBJ2-5; D remains unclear. CDR3 length equals 14 residues. V was shortened by 0 bases and J by 1 base, with 6 bases between the two germline ends. Germline V lookup: CDR1 MGHRA, CDR2 YSYEKL. The CDR3 sequence: CASSQEGSQETQYF. The CDR3 DNA is TGCGCCAGCAGCCAAGAAGGCAGCCAAGAGACCCAGTACTTC.